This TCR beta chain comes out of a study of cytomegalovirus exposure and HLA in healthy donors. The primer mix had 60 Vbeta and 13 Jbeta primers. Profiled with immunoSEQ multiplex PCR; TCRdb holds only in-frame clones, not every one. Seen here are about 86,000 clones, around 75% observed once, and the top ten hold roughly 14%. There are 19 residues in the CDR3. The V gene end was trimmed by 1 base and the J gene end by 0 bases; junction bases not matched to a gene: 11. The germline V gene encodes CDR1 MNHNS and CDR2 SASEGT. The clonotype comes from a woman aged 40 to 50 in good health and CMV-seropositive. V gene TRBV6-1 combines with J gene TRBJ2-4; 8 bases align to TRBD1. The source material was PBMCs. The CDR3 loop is CASSEDNRGVSGAKNIQYF. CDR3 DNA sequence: TGTGCCAGCAGTGAAGATAACAGGGGGGTGAGTGGAGCCAAAAACATTCAGTACTTC.